This section outlines one TCR beta chain sequence together with its context. Its antigen is not yet known. No clone much larger than this one lies a single base away; base qualities are absent. At the junction V is shortened by 2 bases and J by 4 bases; bases outside the gene matches: 8. Measured from the cysteine to the phenylalanine, the CDR3 is 15 residues long. Only CDR3 DNA remains: 45 bases, in frame from the first base. In the germline V gene (reference sequence), CDR1 corresponds to SGHKS and CDR2 to YYEKEE. These data come from a study of graft-versus-host responses after intestinal transplantation (dated by TCRdb to the early 2020s). For context, the study as a whole: Recipients received multivisceral, liver-intestinal, or isolated intestinal transplants. Every recipient was given anti-thymocyte globulin induction, followed by roughly 3 years of maintenance tacrolimus and steroids. Bulk TCR-beta CDR3 sequencing was used to track graft-versus-host and host-versus-graft alloreactive T cell clones in the graft, circulation and bone marrow after intestinal transplantation. Alloreactive clones were identified by sequencing pre-transplant mixed lymphocyte reaction products and comparing these products with unstimulated pre-transplant donor and recipient T cells. The cohort enrolled 20 to 30 intestinal transplant recipients including one retransplant, and a few patients lacking pretransplant specimens were excluded. Donor T cell macrochimerism was defined as a peak of at least 4% donor T cells among recipient peripheral blood mononuclear cells. Rather than being sequenced by the commercial service, samples from a few later patients were sequenced in-house on an Illumina MiSeq and processed with MiXCR. Results and caveats for the whole study, not just this receptor: Early after transplant, peak levels of circulating GvH clones were associated with declines in HvG clones. Conclusions were limited by the relatively low number and heterogeneity of intestinal transplant patients. GvH clones turned up in recipient bone marrow, with some appearing earlier in ileal mucosa or blood, a pattern consistent with an intestinal mucosal origin. High GvH to HvG T cell clonal ratios were observed in the allografts of patients with donor T cell macrochimerism.

Explained via the paper, the time point label denotes: cells obtained before transplantation from donor or recipient. CD3+CD4+ and CD3+CD8+ populations were FACS-sorted from unstimulated pre-transplant donor and recipient cells taken from spleen or lymph nodes. Libraries were made using the immunoSEQ multiplex PCR assay. For most patients, genomic DNA was isolated with the Qiagen DNeasy Blood and Tissue Kit and shipped frozen to Adaptive Biotechnologies for TCR sequencing. For most patients, high-throughput TCR-beta CDR3 sequencing of genomic DNA was performed by Adaptive Biotechnologies. The authors' analysis ran thus. Adaptive's ImmunoSEQ software supplied the TCR sequencing data for 15 to 20 patients, while MiXCR and VDJtools were used to process a few other patients. CD4 versus CD8 sorting errors were corrected by removing sequences found in both subsets at a frequency ratio below 5:1. CDR3 nucleotide sequences shared between donor and recipient were removed because their origin could not be assigned. Alloreactive clones required at least 2-fold expansion over unstimulated cells and minimum CFSE-low frequency of 0.002% (template counts) or 0.001% (read counts). Mappable clones were those detected in sequenced pre-transplant spleen, lymph node, or MLR CFSE-low populations of the donor or recipient. Cumulative frequency of alloreactive clones was calculated as a percentage of all sequences weighted by copy number. This is the immuneACCESS table as TCRdb keeps it, with only in-frame sequences that have V and J called. A part of the clones is gone; compared with another copy, unresolved V genes explain less than half, and the rest is unexplained. D and trimming come from the DNA, and the V and J calls and clone size come from that table. Counted in this sample were around 90,000 clones; 85% to 95% of them appeared once. About 0.07% of the sample goes to the ten largest clones.

The sample here was unstimulated CD8+ T cells sorted from spleen or lymph node cells, taken before transplant. The sequence was obtained from a human donor who was the organ donor for an intestinal transplant. The chain was built from TRBV5-5 and TRBJ1-1, with 7 middle bases fitting TRBD1. The CDR3 region has the sequence CASSLVTGPITEAFF. The DNA sequence is TGTGCCAGCAGCTTAGTGACAGGGCCTATCACTGAAGCTTTCTTT.